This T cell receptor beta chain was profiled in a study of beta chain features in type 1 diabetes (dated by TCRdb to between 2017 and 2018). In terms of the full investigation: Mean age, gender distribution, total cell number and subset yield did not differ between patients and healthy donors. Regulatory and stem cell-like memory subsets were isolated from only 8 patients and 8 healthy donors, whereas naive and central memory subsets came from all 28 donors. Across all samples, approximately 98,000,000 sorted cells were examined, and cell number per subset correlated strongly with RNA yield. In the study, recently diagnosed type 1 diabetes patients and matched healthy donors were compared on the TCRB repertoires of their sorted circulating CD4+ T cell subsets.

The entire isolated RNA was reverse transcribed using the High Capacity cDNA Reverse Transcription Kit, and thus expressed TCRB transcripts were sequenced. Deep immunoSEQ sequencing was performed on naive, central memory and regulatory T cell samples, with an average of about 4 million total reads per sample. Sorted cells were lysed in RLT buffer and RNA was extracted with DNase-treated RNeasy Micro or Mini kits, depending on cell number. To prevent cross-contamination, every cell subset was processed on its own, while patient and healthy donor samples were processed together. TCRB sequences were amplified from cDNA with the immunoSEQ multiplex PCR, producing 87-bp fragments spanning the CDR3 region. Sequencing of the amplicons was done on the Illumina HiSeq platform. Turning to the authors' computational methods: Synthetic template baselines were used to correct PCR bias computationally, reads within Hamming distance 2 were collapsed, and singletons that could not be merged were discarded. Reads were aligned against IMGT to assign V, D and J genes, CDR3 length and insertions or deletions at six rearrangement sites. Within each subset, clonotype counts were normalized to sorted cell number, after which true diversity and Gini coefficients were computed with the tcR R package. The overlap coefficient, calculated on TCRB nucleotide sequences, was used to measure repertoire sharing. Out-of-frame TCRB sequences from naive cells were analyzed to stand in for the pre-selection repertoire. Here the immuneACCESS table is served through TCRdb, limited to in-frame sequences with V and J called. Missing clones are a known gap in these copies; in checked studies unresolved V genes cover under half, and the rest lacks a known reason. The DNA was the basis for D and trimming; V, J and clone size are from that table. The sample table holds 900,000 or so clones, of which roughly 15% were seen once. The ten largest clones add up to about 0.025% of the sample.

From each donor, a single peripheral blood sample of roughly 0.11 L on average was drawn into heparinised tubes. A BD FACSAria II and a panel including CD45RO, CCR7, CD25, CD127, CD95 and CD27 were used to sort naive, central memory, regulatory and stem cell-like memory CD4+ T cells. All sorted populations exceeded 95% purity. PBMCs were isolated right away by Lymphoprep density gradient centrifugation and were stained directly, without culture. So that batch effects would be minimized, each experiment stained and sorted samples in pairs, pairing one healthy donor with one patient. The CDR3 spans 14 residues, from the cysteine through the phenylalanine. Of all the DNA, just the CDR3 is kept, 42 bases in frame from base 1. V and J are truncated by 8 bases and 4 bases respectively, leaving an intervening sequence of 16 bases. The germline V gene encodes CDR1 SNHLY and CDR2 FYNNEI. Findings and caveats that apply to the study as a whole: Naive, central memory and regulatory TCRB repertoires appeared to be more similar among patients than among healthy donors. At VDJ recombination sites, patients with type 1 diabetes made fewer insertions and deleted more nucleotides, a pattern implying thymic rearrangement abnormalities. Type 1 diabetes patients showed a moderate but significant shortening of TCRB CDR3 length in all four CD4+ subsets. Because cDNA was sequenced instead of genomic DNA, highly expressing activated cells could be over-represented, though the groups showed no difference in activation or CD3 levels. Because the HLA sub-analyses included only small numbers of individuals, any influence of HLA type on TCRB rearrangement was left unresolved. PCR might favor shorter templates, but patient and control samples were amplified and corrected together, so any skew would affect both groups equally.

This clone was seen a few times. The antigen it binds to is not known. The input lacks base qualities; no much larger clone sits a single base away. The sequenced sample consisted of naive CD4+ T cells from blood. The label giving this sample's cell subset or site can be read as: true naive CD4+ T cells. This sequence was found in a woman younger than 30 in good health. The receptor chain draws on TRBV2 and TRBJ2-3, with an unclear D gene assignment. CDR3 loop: CASQLGLFPDTQYF. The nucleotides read TGTGCCAGCCAGTTGGGCCTATTCCCAGATACGCAGTATTTT. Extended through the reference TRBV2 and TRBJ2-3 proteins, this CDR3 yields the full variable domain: EPEVTQTPSHQVTQMGQEVILRCVPISNHLYFYWYRQILGQKVEFLVSFYNNEISEKSEIFDDQFSVERPDGSNFTLKIRSTKLEDSAMYFCASQLGLFPDTQYFGPGTRLTVL.